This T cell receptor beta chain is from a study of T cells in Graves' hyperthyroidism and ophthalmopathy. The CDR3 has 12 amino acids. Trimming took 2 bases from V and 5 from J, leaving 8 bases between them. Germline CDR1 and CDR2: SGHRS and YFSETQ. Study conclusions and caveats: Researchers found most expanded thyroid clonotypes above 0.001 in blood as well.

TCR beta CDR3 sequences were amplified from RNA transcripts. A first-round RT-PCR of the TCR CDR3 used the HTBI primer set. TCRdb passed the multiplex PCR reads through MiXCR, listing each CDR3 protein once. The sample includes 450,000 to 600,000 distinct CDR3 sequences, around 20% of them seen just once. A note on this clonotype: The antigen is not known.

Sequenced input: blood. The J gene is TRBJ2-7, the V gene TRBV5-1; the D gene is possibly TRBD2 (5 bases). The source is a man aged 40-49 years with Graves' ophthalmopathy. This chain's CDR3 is CASSFTADEQYF. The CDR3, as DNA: TGCGCCAGCAGCTTTACAGCGGACGAGCAGTACTTC. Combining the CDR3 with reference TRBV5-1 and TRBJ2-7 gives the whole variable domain KAGVTQTPRYLIKTRGQQVTLSCSPISGHRSVSWYQQTPGQGLQFLFEYFSETQRNKGNFPGRFSGRQFSNSRSEMNVSTLELGDSALYLCASSFTADEQYFGPGTRLTVT.